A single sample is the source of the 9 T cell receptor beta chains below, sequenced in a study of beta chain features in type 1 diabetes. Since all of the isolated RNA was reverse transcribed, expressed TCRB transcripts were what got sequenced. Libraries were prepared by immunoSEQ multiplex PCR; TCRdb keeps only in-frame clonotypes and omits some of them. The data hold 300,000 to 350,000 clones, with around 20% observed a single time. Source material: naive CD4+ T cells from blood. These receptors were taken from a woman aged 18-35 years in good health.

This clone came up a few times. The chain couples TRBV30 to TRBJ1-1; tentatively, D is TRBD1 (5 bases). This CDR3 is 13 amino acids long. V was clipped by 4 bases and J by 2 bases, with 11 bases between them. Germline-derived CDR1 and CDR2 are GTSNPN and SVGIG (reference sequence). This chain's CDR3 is CAWTGRFNTEAFF. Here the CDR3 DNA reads TGTGCCTGGACAGGGCGATTTAACACTGAAGCTTTCTTT.

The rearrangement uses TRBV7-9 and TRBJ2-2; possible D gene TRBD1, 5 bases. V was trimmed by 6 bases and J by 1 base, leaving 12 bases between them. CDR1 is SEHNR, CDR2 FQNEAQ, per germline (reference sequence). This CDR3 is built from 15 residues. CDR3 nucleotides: TGTGCCAGCAGGACTCAGGGTGTGAACACCGGGGAGCTGTTTTTT. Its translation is CASRTQGVNTGELFF.

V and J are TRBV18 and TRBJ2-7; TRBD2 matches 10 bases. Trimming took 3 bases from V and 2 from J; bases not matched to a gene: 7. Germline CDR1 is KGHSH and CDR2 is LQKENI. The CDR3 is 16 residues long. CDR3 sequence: CASSPGTSAQAYEQYF. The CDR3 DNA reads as TGTGCCAGCTCACCGGGGACTAGCGCACAGGCCTACGAGCAGTACTTC.

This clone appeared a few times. The CDR3 spells CASSVGVAGLPTDTQYF. The CDR3 DNA reads as TGTGCCAGCAGCGTAGGGGTGGCGGGTCTACCCACAGATACGCAGTATTTT. V gene TRBV9 combines with J gene TRBJ2-3, with a possible D match to TRBD2 (5 bases). Trimming took 0 bases from V and 2 from J, leaving 16 bases between them. This CDR3 is 17 amino acids long. Germline CDR1 SGDLS, CDR2 YYNGEE.

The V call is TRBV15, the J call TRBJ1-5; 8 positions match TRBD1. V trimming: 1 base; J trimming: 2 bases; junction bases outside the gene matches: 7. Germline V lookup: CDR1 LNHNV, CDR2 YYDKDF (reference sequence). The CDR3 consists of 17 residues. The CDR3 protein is CATSRAGGRLGNQPQHF. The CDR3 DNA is TGTGCCACCAGCAGAGCAGGGGGCAGGTTGGGCAATCAGCCCCAGCATTTT.

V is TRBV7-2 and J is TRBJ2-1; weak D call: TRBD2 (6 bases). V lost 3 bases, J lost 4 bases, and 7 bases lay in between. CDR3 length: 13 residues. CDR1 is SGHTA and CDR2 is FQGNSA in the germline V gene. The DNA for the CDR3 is TGTGCCAGCAGCTTGCTAGCGTACAATGAGCAGTTCTTC. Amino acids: CASSLLAYNEQFF.

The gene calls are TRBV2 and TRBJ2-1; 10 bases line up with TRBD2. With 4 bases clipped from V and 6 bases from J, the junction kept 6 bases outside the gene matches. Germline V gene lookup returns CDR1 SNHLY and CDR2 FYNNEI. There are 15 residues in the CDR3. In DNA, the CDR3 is TGTGCCAGCAGTGTTCGAGCTAGCGGGGGCAATGAGCAGTTCTTC. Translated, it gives CASSVRASGGNEQFF.

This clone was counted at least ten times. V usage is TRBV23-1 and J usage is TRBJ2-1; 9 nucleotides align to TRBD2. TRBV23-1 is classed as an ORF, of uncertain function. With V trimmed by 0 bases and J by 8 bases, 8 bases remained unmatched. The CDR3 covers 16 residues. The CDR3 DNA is TGCGCCAGCAGTCAATCGGCGGCGGGGGGGCGTGATGAGCAGTTCTTC. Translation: CASSQSAAGGRDEQFF.

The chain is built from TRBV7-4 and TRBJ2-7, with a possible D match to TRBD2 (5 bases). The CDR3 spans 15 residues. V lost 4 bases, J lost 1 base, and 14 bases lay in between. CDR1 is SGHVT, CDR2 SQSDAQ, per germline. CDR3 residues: CASSSTPDCSYEQYF. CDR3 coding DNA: TGTGCCAGCAGCTCTACCCCGGACTGTTCCTACGAGCAGTACTTC.